This TCR beta chain was sequenced for a study of T cell responses to AZD1222 COVID-19 vaccine. Study results and limitations: The reported proportion of spike-specific TCRs targeting unmutated variant regions was nearly half. Only six AZD1222 recipients tested seropositive at baseline. Two doses of AZD1222 preceded a rise in Spike-specific TCR breadth and depth.

The data were produced by immunoSEQ multiplex PCR, yet TCRdb's version contains in-frame clones alone and is incomplete. The sample lists about 180,000 clones, 85% to 90% occurring once. Notes on this clone: Its specificity is not known.

The clonotype comes from an adult in good health. The sequencing used peripheral blood, collected on day 0 of AZD1222 vaccination.

The CDR3 region is CASSLMSADTGELFF. The CDR3 DNA reads as TGTGCCAGCAGCTTAATGTCAGCAGACACCGGGGAGCTGTTTTTT. The rearrangement joins TRBV7-3 to TRBJ2-2; D is unresolved. The germline V gene encodes CDR1 SGHTA and CDR2 FQGTGA. The CDR3 sequence is 15 residues long. Trimming removed 1 base from V and 3 bases from J, with 9 bases in between. Full variable domain (outside the CDR3, taken from reference TRBV7-3 and TRBJ2-2): GAGVSQTPSNKVTEKGKYVELRCDPISGHTALYWYRQSLGQGPEFLIYFQGTGAADDSGLPNDRFFAVRPEGSVSTLKIQRTERGDSAVYLCASSLMSADTGELFFGEGSRLTVL.